This T cell receptor (beta chain) derives from a study of read filtering for tumor transcriptome and immune sequencing. On the study more broadly: Per sample, TCR-region reads ranged about 4 to 11 million by IR-seq, 85 to 1273 by RNA-seq.

Findings of the study overall: The sorted CD138-negative fraction was a mixed bone marrow immune population, not purified T cells.

V was clipped by 1 base and J by 9 bases, with 19 bases between them. The CDR3 is 16 amino acids. CDR1 and CDR2 (germline): LGHNA, YNFKEQ. As for this clonotype: What it recognizes is unknown.

Molecular barcoded adaptors covering alpha/delta and beta/gamma chains were used on 400 to 450 ng RNA. Via MiXCR, TCRdb re-called the reads, giving one row per CDR3 protein. This sample has 20,000 to 25,000 distinct CDR3 sequences, with 20% to 25% found just once. The sequenced sample consisted of a population of CD138-negative cells sorted from bone marrow. This sequence joins TRBV4-2 and TRBJ2-1; possibly TRBD2 for D (5 bases). The clonotype was recovered from a donor aged 40 or over with multiple myeloma. The CDR3 protein is CASSQVCAGKVGEQFF. The CDR3 DNA reads as TGTGCCAGCAGCCAAGTATGCGCCGGGAAAGTGGGTGAGCAGTTCTTC.